The following is a TCR beta chain sequence with its context. Its antigen is still unknown. The junction departs from the called germline gene at one end, perhaps through a read error. Other DNA variants within this sample encode the same CDR3. Both 60 Vbeta primers and 13 Jbeta primers went into the PCR. Authors' analysis steps: As a later analysis found, there were 70 million to 90 million unique TCR beta chains, of which roughly 11 million were shared. The assay was immunoSEQ multiplex PCR, and TCRdb's table has in-frame clones only and misses some. That table is the source of V, J and clone size, and D and trimming were worked out from the DNA. This sample has a few hundred thousand clones, with around 90% found just once. The data stem from a study of cytomegalovirus exposure and HLA in healthy donors. Study as a whole: Unique TCR beta sequences numbering approximately 120 million came from roughly 180 million T cells in an earlier analysis. Study-wide results and caveats: Indistinguishable V segments such as TRBV6-2 and TRBV6-3 were excluded. An observed cluster of highly shared sequence variants was recorded as a likely sequencing artifact.

Germline V gene data show CDR1 as SQVTM and CDR2 as ANQGSEA. This CDR3 comprises 14 residues. The chain uses TRBV29-1 and TRBJ1-6; D is unresolved. The TCR was taken from a woman between 18 and 30 years old in good health and CMV-seronegative. Sequenced input: PBMCs. The CDR3 region is CSVVLGGDNSPLHF. For the CDR3, the DNA is TGCAGCGTTGTTCTAGGAGGAGATAATTCCCCCCTCCACTTT.